A single sample gave rise to the 2 T cell receptor beta chains below, sequenced in a study of T cells after yellow fever vaccination. TCRdb reprocessed the 5' RACE reads with MiXCR, giving one entry per CDR3 protein. The sample holds approximately 150,000 distinct CDR3 sequences, approximately 6.2% seen once. The source was CD4+ T cells sorted from PBMCs, collected on the day of the first yellow fever vaccination. All receptors derive from a man between 18 and 35 years old who received the YFV17D yellow fever vaccine.

This clonotype was recorded many times. The V and J genes are TRBV12-3 or TRBV12-4 and TRBJ1-1; D ambiguous. CDR3 size: 13 residues. Trimming left V 6 bases short and J 4 bases short, with 12 bases between. The DNA of the CDR3 is TGTGCCAGCAGCCCAGAGGTCGGCACTGAAGCTTTCTTT. Its translation is CASSPEVGTEAFF.

This clonotype occurred a few times. J is TRBJ1-2 and V is TRBV24-1, with 7 bases matching TRBD1. Trimming removed 3 bases from V and 4 bases from J; junction bases left unmatched: 1. CDR1 is KGHDR and CDR2 is SFDVKD in the germline V gene. This CDR3 is built from 13 residues. CDR3 nucleotides: TGTGCCACCAGTGATCGGGACAGCTATGGCTACACCTTC. Translation: CATSDRDSYGYTF.